One sample yielded the 27 T cell receptor beta chains listed below, sequenced in a study of CD8 T cells in Susac syndrome. The RNA input was roughly 0.5 to 1 ug, and it was reverse transcribed with random hexamers. TCRdb processed the immunoSEQ multiplex PCR reads anew with MiXCR; each CDR3 protein has one entry. The sample contains just over 150,000 distinct CDR3 sequences, 85% to 95% of which appear only once. Specimen: CD4+ T cells from PBMCs. The receptors shown here come from a human donor with Susac syndrome.

This clonotype was counted once. V and J are TRBV27 and TRBJ2-3; 10 bases are a match to TRBD1. The germline CDR1 and CDR2 sequences are MNHEY and SMNVEV (reference sequence). V was pared by 6 bases and J by 4 bases, with 7 bases of the junction left unmatched. This CDR3 is built from 15 residues. Here the CDR3 reads CASSLRDRGPDTQYF. CDR3 in DNA: TGTGCCAGCAGCCTCCGGGACAGGGGTCCAGATACGCAGTATTTT.

This chain connects TRBV3-1 to TRBJ2-1; D gene unclear. Per the germline V gene, CDR1 is LGHDT and CDR2 is YNNKEL (reference sequence). This CDR3 is 12 amino acids long. Trimming took 3 bases from V and 6 from J, leaving 6 bases between them. The chain's CDR3 is CASSHPTNEQFF. DNA of the CDR3: TGTGCCAGCAGCCATCCCACCAATGAGCAGTTCTTC.

The chain is built from TRBV29-1 and TRBJ2-7; D could derive from TRBD1 or TRBD2 (7 bases each). Germline V gene sequence: CDR1 SQVTM, CDR2 ANQGSEA. V was clipped by 1 base and J by 0 bases, with 13 bases between them. CDR3 length: 15 residues. CDR3 residues: CSVEGGGQTSYEQYF. The CDR3 nucleotides read TGCAGCGTTGAAGGGGGGGGACAGACCTCCTACGAGCAGTACTTC.

This chain connects TRBV6-6 to TRBJ2-3, with D possibly matching TRBD2 (6 bases). Trimming shortened V by 7 bases and J by 6 bases, and 17 bases separated the two germline ends. The CDR3 runs to 14 residues. CDR1 is MNHNY and CDR2 is SVGAGI in the germline V gene (reference sequence). In DNA form, the CDR3 reads TGTGCCAGCACTACTTTCGGGGGATCTGATACGCAGTATTTT. This encodes CASTTFGGSDTQYF.

The chain links TRBV6-2 or TRBV6-3 to TRBJ2-7; D is perhaps TRBD1 (5 bases). CDR3 length: 12 residues. The germline V and J ends were trimmed by 3 bases and 5 bases, with 8 bases remaining between them. Germline lookup yields CDR1 MNHEY and CDR2 SVGEGT. DNA for the CDR3: TGTGCCAGCAGTTATTCAGGGCACGAGCAGTACTTC. Its protein is CASSYSGHEQYF.

This chain joins TRBV2 and TRBJ2-7; possible D gene TRBD1, 6 bases. Germline V gene lookup returns CDR1 SNHLY and CDR2 FYNNEI. The CDR3 totals 12 residues. V lost 6 bases and J 6 bases, leaving 12 bases between the germline ends. The CDR3: CASSPTGSEQYF. The CDR3 region has the DNA TGTGCCAGCAGCCCGACAGGATCCGAGCAGTACTTC.

This chain joins TRBV29-1 and TRBJ1-1, with a possible D match to TRBD1 (5 bases). In germline, CDR1 is SQVTM, CDR2 ANQGSEA. V shed 7 bases and J shed 5 bases, with 20 bases lying between them. This CDR3 spans 14 amino acids. The CDR3 loop is CSAVDGGRGTEAFF. The CDR3 nucleotides read TGCAGCGCTGTAGACGGGGGGAGAGGTACTGAAGCTTTCTTT.

This sequence joins TRBV14 and TRBJ1-2; D is uncertain. The CDR3 runs 17 residues. Germline V gene data show CDR1 as SGHDN and CDR2 as FVKESK. Deletions cut 1 base from V and 1 base from J, with 16 bases between. The CDR3 DNA reads TGTGCCAGCAGCCAAGGTGGCAGAGGGAGTGGTAACTATGGCTACACCTTC. Translated: CASSQGGRGSGNYGYTF.

The chain couples TRBV27 to TRBJ2-1; 10 nucleotides align to TRBD1. The CDR3 is 15 residues long. J lost 6 bases, V lost 5 bases, and 7 bases had no gene match. Germline-derived CDR1 and CDR2 are MNHEY and SMNVEV (reference sequence). CDR3 bases: TGTGCCAGCAGTCCTGCGGGACAGGGGAGCAATGAGCAGTTCTTC. Protein sequence: CASSPAGQGSNEQFF.

V and J are TRBV5-4 and TRBJ2-1, with a tentative D call TRBD1 (6 bases). The CDR3 is made up of 13 amino acids. V was cut by 2 bases and J by 4 bases, with 7 bases left in between. Looked up from germline, CDR1 is SGHNT and CDR2 is YYREEE (reference sequence). CDR3 DNA: TGTGCCAGCAGCTTTACAGGGTACAATGAGCAGTTCTTC. Protein: CASSFTGYNEQFF.

This chain uses TRBV18 with TRBJ1-5; D gene ambiguous. V was trimmed by 1 base and J by 0 bases, leaving 13 bases between them. The CDR3 length is 17 residues. From germline, CDR1 is KGHSH and CDR2 LQKENI. CDR3 amino acids: CASSPQLGRNSNQPQHF. For the CDR3, the DNA is TGTGCCAGCTCACCACAGTTAGGGCGGAATAGCAATCAGCCCCAGCATTTT.

The chain combines TRBV20-1 with TRBJ2-1, with D maybe TRBD2 (5 bases). Trimming stripped 6 bases from V and 9 bases from J, with 12 bases between. The CDR3 is 11 amino acids. Germline CDR1 DFQATT, CDR2 SNEGSKA (reference sequence). The CDR3 is CSAEEAGEQFF. The CDR3 nucleotides read TGCAGTGCCGAGGAGGCAGGTGAGCAGTTCTTC.

The gene calls are TRBV23-1 and TRBJ1-1; possibly TRBD1 for D (5 bases). TRBV23-1 is recorded as an ORF, its role being uncertain. The V end lost 2 bases, the J end lost 3 bases, and 16 bases lay between the germline ends. The CDR3 is made up of 16 amino acids. CDR3 nucleotide sequence: TGCGCCAGCAGTCAACTGACCTTGATCAGGGACACTGAAGCTTTCTTT. Its protein is CASSQLTLIRDTEAFF.

V is TRBV3-1 and J is TRBJ1-2; tentatively, D is TRBD1 (5 bases). Germline V gene data show CDR1 as LGHDT and CDR2 as YNNKEL (reference sequence). This CDR3 contains 15 residues. V shed 6 bases and J shed 6 bases, with 20 bases lying between them. The CDR3: CASRPNTAGRHGYTF. The CDR3 coding sequence is TGTGCCAGCAGACCCAACACTGCAGGGCGGCATGGCTACACCTTC.

The V call is TRBV29-1, the J call TRBJ1-2; 8 nucleotides match TRBD1. The ends lost 3 bases at V and 7 bases at J; junction bases unmatched: 4. The germline gives CDR1 SQVTM, CDR2 ANQGSEA. The CDR3 sequence is 12 residues long. CDR3 sequence reads: CSVDAGGGGYTF. The CDR3 region has the DNA TGCAGCGTTGATGCAGGGGGCGGTGGCTACACCTTC. Full variable domain (missing parts from reference TRBV29-1 and TRBJ1-2): SAVISQKPSRDICQRGTSLTIQCQVDSQVTMMFWYRQQPGQSLTLIATANQGSEATYESGFVIDKFPISRPNLTFSTLTVSNMSPEDSSIYLCSVDAGGGGYTFGSGTRLTVV.

The V and J genes are TRBV7-2 and TRBJ2-7; D is possibly TRBD2 (5 bases). The CDR3 loop spans 12 amino acids. Germline V gene sequence: CDR1 SGHTA, CDR2 FQGNSA. Between the trimmed V and J ends, which lost 4 bases and 4 bases, there was a span of 8 bases. The chain's CDR3 is CASSSQRYEQYF. CDR3 nucleotides: TGTGCCAGCAGCTCACAGCGGTACGAGCAGTACTTC.

The chain employs TRBV4-1 and TRBJ2-7, with TRBD1 identical over 10 bases. CDR3 length equals 17 residues. V shed 3 bases, J shed 1 base, and the junction held 9 bases outside the gene matches. Germline loops: CDR1 MGHRA, CDR2 YSYEKL. The CDR3 sequence is CASSQGQGPAGSYEQYF. CDR3 nucleotides: TGCGCCAGCAGCCAGGGACAGGGGCCAGCCGGGTCCTACGAGCAGTACTTC.

The V and J genes are TRBV20-1 and TRBJ2-7; D gene unclear. This CDR3 spans 11 amino acids. Germline CDR1 DFQATT, CDR2 SNEGSKA (reference sequence). Between the trimmed V and J ends, which lost 5 bases and 6 bases, there was a span of 11 bases. The CDR3 coding sequence is TGCAGTGCTGGTTTTATGGGCGAGCAGTACTTC. This sequence encodes CSAGFMGEQYF.

The genes are TRBV12-3 or TRBV12-4 and TRBJ2-5; 8 bases are a match to TRBD2. The V segment lost 6 bases and the J segment 0 bases; nucleotides outside the gene matches: 9. The CDR3 has 16 amino acids. In DNA form, the CDR3 reads TGTGCCAGCAGGCTAGCTGGTAGCGGGGACCAAGAGACCCAGTACTTC. It specifies CASRLAGSGDQETQYF.

The J gene is TRBJ2-1, the V gene TRBV6-5, with 10 bases identical to TRBD2. The germline gives CDR1 MNHEY, CDR2 SVGAGI. V shed 6 bases, J shed 8 bases, and the junction held 7 bases outside the gene matches. The CDR3 consists of 14 residues. The CDR3 here is CASRASGGGDEQFF. CDR3 nucleotides: TGTGCCAGCAGGGCTAGCGGGGGAGGGGATGAGCAGTTCTTC.

The V and J genes are TRBV7-9 and TRBJ2-5; D gene uncertain. The ends were cut back, 3 bases at V and 1 base at J, with 18 bases in the middle. CDR3 length: 17 residues. Germline V CDR1 and CDR2: SEHNR, FQNEAQ (reference sequence). The CDR3 sequence is CASSFSGRSSVQETQYF. CDR3 DNA: TGTGCCAGCAGCTTCTCCGGTAGGAGTTCCGTCCAAGAGACCCAGTACTTC.

The chain uses TRBV25-1 and TRBJ1-2; D gene unclear. Germline values: CDR1 MGHDK, CDR2 SYGVNS. This CDR3 region has 11 residues. Trimming pared 3 bases from V and 8 bases from J, leaving 7 bases between. CDR3 residues: CASSDYGGYTF. The CDR3 bases are TGTGCCAGCAGTGACTACGGCGGCTACACCTTC.

This chain joins TRBV7-8 and TRBJ2-5, with a possible D match to TRBD1 (6 bases). Germline CDR1 and CDR2: SGHVS and FQNEAQ. The V end was cut by 1 base, the J end by 3 bases, with 12 bases between. This CDR3 comprises 15 residues. The CDR3 DNA follows: TGTGCCAGCAGCTTAGGAGGCAGGGGTAAAGAGACCCAGTACTTC. Its translation: CASSLGGRGKETQYF.

The table lists this clonotype with a count of one. This chain uses TRBV7-2 with TRBJ2-1; D is unresolved. The V gene lost 5 bases and the J gene lost 5 bases, with 10 bases spanning the gap. The CDR3 contains 13 residues. CDR1 and CDR2 from the germline V gene are SGHTA and FQGNSA. The CDR3 reads CASSPRWDNEQFF. DNA of the CDR3: TGTGCCAGCAGCCCACGATGGGACAATGAGCAGTTCTTC.

The chain uses TRBV5-4 and TRBJ2-3; 8 bases align to TRBD1. V lost 0 bases, J lost 3 bases, and 3 bases stayed unmatched. Germline CDR1 is SGHNT and CDR2 is YYREEE (reference sequence). The CDR3 sequence is 15 residues long. CDR3: CASSLATGVTDTQYF. The CDR3, as DNA: TGTGCCAGCAGCTTGGCGACAGGGGTGACAGATACGCAGTATTTT.

This clonotype was seen a single time. The gene calls are TRBV4-1 and TRBJ1-2; perhaps TRBD1 as D (6 bases). The CDR3 covers 13 residues. Germline CDR1 reads MGHRA; CDR2 reads YSYEKL. Trimming took 0 bases from V and 8 from J, leaving 10 bases between them. The CDR3 DNA reads as TGCGCCAGCAGCCAAGACAGGGGCGGGGGCTACACCTTC. Amino acid sequence: CASSQDRGGGYTF.

The gene calls are TRBV29-1 and TRBJ1-1, with D possibly TRBD1 on 6 matching bases. Germline lookup yields CDR1 SQVTM and CDR2 ANQGSEA. The CDR3 is 13 residues long. Trimming removed 6 bases from V and 2 bases from J, with 13 bases in between. CDR3 residues: CSVSGTSNTEAFF. As DNA, the CDR3 is TGCAGCGTAAGCGGGACAAGCAACACTGAAGCTTTCTTT.